Presented here are 9 T cell receptor beta chains from one specimen sequenced in a study of shared clonotypes between healthy human individuals. Assay: immunoSEQ multiplex PCR; the TCRdb copy retains only in-frame clones and omits some. There are about 1 million clones in the sample; approximately 70% occur only once, and around 1.4% lies in the top ten. The specimen was memory CD4+ T cells sorted from blood. Subset described: CD45RA-negative fraction. Every receptor here comes from a young man in good health.

The rearrangement uses TRBV10-3 and TRBJ2-3; 8 nucleotides match TRBD2. The germline gives CDR1 ENHRY, CDR2 SYGVKD. The CDR3 spans 15 residues. V shed 3 bases and J 2 bases; nucleotides not matched to a gene: 4. The CDR3 region has the DNA TGTGCCATCAGTGAACTTGGACTAGCCACAGATACGCAGTATTTT. Translated, it gives CAISELGLATDTQYF.

This chain links TRBV27 with TRBJ1-2; 9 positions agree with TRBD1. CDR1 MNHEY and CDR2 SMNVEV come from the germline V gene (reference sequence). V trimming: 5 bases; J trimming: 8 bases; junction bases outside the gene matches: 6. The CDR3 sequence is 13 residues long. CDR3 sequence (DNA): TGTGCCAGCAGTCCGGGACAGGGTTACGGCTACACCTTC. It is translated as CASSPGQGYGYTF.

The chain couples TRBV6-5 to TRBJ1-1; 9 nucleotides line up with TRBD1. CDR3 length: 15 residues. J was trimmed by 1 base and V by 4 bases; bases with no gene match: 4. Per germline, CDR1 MNHEY and CDR2 SVGAGI. The CDR3, as DNA: TGTGCCAGCAGTTTCGGGACAGGGAGGAACACTGAAGCTTTCTTT. It translates to CASSFGTGRNTEAFF.

The rearrangement links TRBV13 to TRBJ1-3; D is ambiguous. The germline V and J ends were trimmed by 1 base and 0 bases, with 10 bases remaining between them. CDR1 and CDR2 from the germline V gene are PRHDT and FYEKMQ (reference sequence). The CDR3 runs to 16 residues. DNA of the CDR3: TGTGCCAGCAGCTTAGTTCGGCTCAACTCTGGAAACACCATATATTTT. Encoded protein: CASSLVRLNSGNTIYF.

The chain has TRBV6-5 and TRBJ2-1; D is unclear. In germline, CDR1 is MNHEY, CDR2 SVGAGI. The V end was cut by 3 bases, the J end by 9 bases, with 9 bases between. This CDR3 comprises 12 residues. This CDR3 is CASSYLVGEQFF. The DNA of the CDR3 is TGTGCCAGCAGTTATTTGGTGGGTGAGCAGTTCTTC.

The chain has TRBV21-1 and TRBJ2-7; the D call TRBD1 from the table was never checked on the DNA. TRBV21-1 is a known pseudogene. The CDR3 sequence is 16 residues long. The DNA for the CDR3 is TGTGCCAGCAGCAAAGGATTGGACAGGGGTATCGACGAGCAGTACTTC. It translates to CASSKGLDRGIDEQYF.

Comments on this clone: This specimen includes other DNA sequences encoding the same CDR3. The gene calls are TRBV5-6 and TRBJ1-2; tentatively, D is TRBD1 (6 bases). V shed 0 bases and J shed 2 bases, with 11 bases lying between them. Germline V gives CDR1 SGHDT, CDR2 YYEEEE. The CDR3 sequence is 15 residues long. The CDR3 here is CASSLGLTGNYGYTF. CDR3 bases: TGTGCCAGCAGCTTGGGCCTAACAGGGAACTATGGCTACACCTTC.

Worth noting for this clone: The sample carries other DNA sequences with the same CDR3. The chain combines TRBV6-1 with TRBJ2-3; D unresolved. The germline gives CDR1 MNHNS, CDR2 SASEGT. The CDR3 totals 14 residues. Trimming removed 8 bases at V and 0 bases at J, with 12 bases between. CDR3 sequence: CASSVAGSTDTQYF. CDR3 in DNA: TGTGCCAGCTCCGTAGCCGGGAGCACAGATACGCAGTATTTT.

V gene TRBV7-2 combines with J gene TRBJ2-6; 9 bases align to TRBD1. J gave up 4 bases and V 5 bases, and 6 bases lay outside the gene matches. CDR1 is SGHTA, CDR2 FQGNSA, per germline. The CDR3 has 16 residues. This CDR3 reads CASSPTGGAGANVLTF. DNA for the CDR3: TGTGCCAGCAGCCCTACAGGGGGCGCCGGGGCCAACGTCCTGACTTTC.